This TCR beta chain was retrieved from a study of shared clonotypes between healthy human individuals. Study-level results: Clonotype sharing among the donors was expected to vary with sequencing depth.

Sequencing was performed with immunoSEQ multiplex PCR; in TCRdb, only in-frame clones are kept and a portion is missing. The sample lists hundreds of thousands of clones, 95% to 96% occurring once. As to this clone: The antigen is not known.

In the naive CD8 group, cells lacked CD45RO and were positively selected for CCR7, so terminally differentiated effector memory CD45RA+ cells were left out. Sequencing was performed on naive CD8+ T cells sorted from blood. This clonotype was obtained from a woman between 25 and 40 years old in good health.

The CDR3 bases are TGTGCCAGCAGCTGGGGACTAGCGGGAAACACCGGGGAGCTGTTTTTT. It codes for CASSWGLAGNTGELFF. This chain uses TRBV5-5 with TRBJ2-2; the match to TRBD2 covers 13 bases. The CDR3 extends over 16 amino acids. Germline V CDR1 and CDR2: SGHKS, YYEKEE (reference sequence). V dropped 3 bases and J dropped 2; count of bases not matched to a gene: 1.